This T cell receptor beta chain is from a study of cytomegalovirus exposure and HLA in healthy donors. Losses at the gene ends were 6 bases for V and 4 bases for J; bases not matched to a gene: 10. CDR1 and CDR2 (germline): SGHNT, YYREEE (reference sequence). This CDR3 has 16 residues. The PCR made use of 60 Vbeta and 13 Jbeta primers. The assay was immunoSEQ multiplex PCR, and TCRdb's table has in-frame clones only and misses some. In the table there are fewer than 200,000 clones, approximately 80% of which are singletons. This chain joins TRBV5-4 and TRBJ2-2, with 9 bases fitting TRBD1. This sequence was found in a woman in her 30s in good health and CMV-seropositive. Sequences were obtained from PBMCs. CDR3 protein: CASTTGGTGPTGELFF. DNA of the CDR3: TGTGCCAGCACCACAGGAGGGACAGGGCCCACCGGGGAGCTGTTTTTT.